Listed here are 9 T cell receptor beta chains from one sample, sequenced in a study of T cell responses to AZD1222 COVID-19 vaccine. Assay used: immunoSEQ multiplex PCR; TCRdb lists only in-frame clones, some missing. The sample has approximately 220,000 clones; about 92% are singletons. Source: peripheral blood, taken on day 0 of MenACWY control vaccination. The receptors stem from an adult in good health.

The chain couples TRBV12-3 or TRBV12-4 to TRBJ1-2; D gene unclear. Trimming stripped 1 base from V and 6 bases from J, with 6 bases between. This CDR3 comprises 12 residues. This chain's CDR3 is CASSLVGHGYTF. CDR3 nucleotide sequence: TGTGCCAGCAGTTTAGTCGGCCATGGCTACACCTTC.

V gene TRBV2 combines with J gene TRBJ1-6; D not certain. Trimming removed 1 base from V and 1 base from J, with 5 bases in between. Germline CDR1 SNHLY, CDR2 FYNNEI. The CDR3 length is 15 residues. CDR3 sequence reads: CASSEERSYNSPLHF. CDR3 bases: TGTGCCAGCAGTGAAGAACGGTCCTATAATTCACCCCTCCACTTT.

The chain uses TRBV4-2 and TRBJ1-1; D is perhaps TRBD1 (5 bases). Per germline, CDR1 LGHNA and CDR2 YNFKEQ. The CDR3 sequence is 14 residues long. V was pared by 3 bases and J by 4 bases, with 12 bases between. In DNA, the CDR3 is TGTGCCAGCAGCCAGGTTCAGGGCGGCACTGAAGCTTTCTTT. Protein sequence: CASSQVQGGTEAFF.

The genes are TRBV11-2 and TRBJ2-4; 9 bases match TRBD1. Unmatched junction bases numbered 11, after V lost 5 bases and J lost 12 bases. The CDR3 has 14 amino acids. Looked up from germline, CDR1 is SGHAT and CDR2 is FQNNGV. The CDR3 DNA reads TGTGCCAGCAGCCTGGGACAGGGTTCGGGTGGTCAGTACTTC. Translation: CASSLGQGSGGQYF.

In its sample, this clone was seen once. The V and J genes are TRBV7-2 and TRBJ2-1; 7 bases align to TRBD1. CDR3 length: 15 amino acids. The junction had 8 bases not matched to a gene; V was cut back by 7 bases and J by 2 bases. The germline gives CDR1 SGHTA, CDR2 FQGNSA. CDR3 nucleotides: TGTGCCAGCACCACGACAGGGTCCCCCTACAATGAGCAGTTCTTC. This sequence encodes CASTTTGSPYNEQFF.

This chain joins TRBV15 and TRBJ1-1, with D uncertain. This CDR3 spans 13 amino acids. The germline V gene has CDR1 LNHNV and CDR2 YYDKDF (reference sequence). The V and J ends lost 0 bases and 6 bases respectively, with 8 bases between them. The CDR3: CATSRENGPEAFF. In DNA form, the CDR3 reads TGTGCCACCAGCAGAGAAAACGGCCCTGAAGCTTTCTTT.

The chain has TRBV28 and TRBJ1-6; D may be TRBD1 (5 bases). The CDR3 has 15 residues. With 9 bases removed from V and 8 bases from J, the gap between germline ends came to 20 bases. CDR1 is MDHEN and CDR2 is SYDVKM in the germline V gene. DNA of the CDR3: TGTGCCAGTTCACGGCCGGGACGGGTTTATTCACCCCTCCACTTT. Translated: CASSRPGRVYSPLHF.

V gene TRBV3-1 (or the pseudogene TRBV3-2) combines with J gene TRBJ2-3; D remains ambiguous. Between the trimmed V and J ends, which lost 1 base and 3 bases, there was a span of 17 bases. This CDR3 spans 17 amino acids. Germline V CDR1 and CDR2: LGHDT, YNNKEL (reference sequence). The CDR3 nucleotides are TGTGCCAGCAGCCAAGTCCGGGCCGTTTTAAGAACAGATACGCAGTATTTT. Its translation: CASSQVRAVLRTDTQYF.

The V call is TRBV7-2, the J call TRBJ2-1, with a weak D call TRBD2 (5 bases). CDR3 length equals 16 residues. Germline CDR1 SGHTA, CDR2 FQGNSA. V was clipped by 0 bases and J by 0 bases, with 9 bases between them. CDR3 coding DNA: TGTGCCAGCAGCTTAGCGCGGGCTAGCTCCTACAATGAGCAGTTCTTC. Translation: CASSLARASSYNEQFF.